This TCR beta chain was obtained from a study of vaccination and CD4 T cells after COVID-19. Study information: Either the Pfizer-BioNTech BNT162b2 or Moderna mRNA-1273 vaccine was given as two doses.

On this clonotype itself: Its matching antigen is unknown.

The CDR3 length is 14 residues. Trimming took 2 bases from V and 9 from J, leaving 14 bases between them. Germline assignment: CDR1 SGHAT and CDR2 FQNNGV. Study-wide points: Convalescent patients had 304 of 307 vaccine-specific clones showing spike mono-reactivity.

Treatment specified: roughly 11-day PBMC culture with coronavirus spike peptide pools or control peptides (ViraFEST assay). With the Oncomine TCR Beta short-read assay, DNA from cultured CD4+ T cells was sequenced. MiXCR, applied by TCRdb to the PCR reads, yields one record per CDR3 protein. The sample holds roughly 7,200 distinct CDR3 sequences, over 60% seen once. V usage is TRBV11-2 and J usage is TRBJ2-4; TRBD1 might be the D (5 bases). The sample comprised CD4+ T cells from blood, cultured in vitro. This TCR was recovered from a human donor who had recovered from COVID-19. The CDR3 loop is CASSLQGLGGIQYF. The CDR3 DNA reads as TGTGCCAGCAGCTTACAGGGATTGGGCGGCATTCAGTACTTC.